The 8 T cell receptor beta chains given below trace back to one sample, sequenced in a study of blood T cell repertoires in COVID-19. Produced via immunoSEQ multiplex PCR; TCRdb's table is partial and in-frame only. Among more than 150,000 clones listed, around 95% were seen once. Sample: peripheral blood. The receptors come from a man aged 25 to 40 with COVID-19, enrolled during active disease.

The chain employs TRBV6-1 and TRBJ2-5; maybe TRBD2 (5 bases). Trimming removed 1 base at V and 2 bases at J, with 11 bases between. The V gene's germline CDR1 is MNHNS and CDR2 SASEGT. The CDR3 length is 15 residues. The CDR3 loop is CASSEGTRVQETQYF. The CDR3 coding sequence is TGTGCCAGCAGTGAAGGCACTAGGGTACAAGAGACCCAGTACTTC.

The chain joins TRBV7-3 to TRBJ1-2; possible D gene TRBD1, 6 bases. Germline CDR1 is SGHTA and CDR2 is FQGTGA. The ends were cut back, 1 base at V and 7 bases at J, with 13 bases in the middle. The CDR3 has 14 residues. CDR3 loop: CASSLKGEVGGYTF. The CDR3 nucleotides read TGTGCCAGCAGCTTAAAGGGGGAAGTCGGTGGCTACACCTTC.

The rearrangement uses TRBV11-2 and TRBJ2-7, with D possibly TRBD2 on 7 matching bases. Germline CDR1 is SGHAT and CDR2 is FQNNGV. The CDR3 is 14 residues long. The V end was cut by 2 bases, the J end by 5 bases, with 13 bases between. The CDR3 protein is CASSLRGGDHEQYF. The CDR3 DNA follows: TGTGCCAGCAGCTTAAGGGGGGGAGACCACGAGCAGTACTTC.

V gene TRBV30 combines with J gene TRBJ1-2; tentative D call: TRBD1 (6 bases). V was pared by 4 bases and J by 6 bases, with 12 bases between. The CDR3 extends over 12 amino acids. CDR1 GTSNPN and CDR2 SVGIG come from the germline V gene (reference sequence). This CDR3 is CAWTQGTNGYTF. In DNA form, the CDR3 reads TGTGCCTGGACTCAGGGGACTAATGGCTACACCTTC.

This chain uses TRBV5-6 with TRBJ2-2; maybe TRBD1 (6 bases). The germline V and J ends were trimmed by 2 bases and 1 base, with 15 bases remaining between them. Germline V gene lookup returns CDR1 SGHDT and CDR2 YYEEEE. The CDR3 contains 17 residues. DNA of the CDR3: TGTGCCAGCAGCTTCGCAGGGGTGTTAGGGAACACCGGGGAGCTGTTTTTT. Amino acid sequence: CASSFAGVLGNTGELFF.

The chain has TRBV18 and TRBJ1-1, with 7 bases that match TRBD1. This CDR3 contains 15 residues. After removal of 4 bases from V and 6 bases from J, the junction contained 11 bases not matched to a gene. Germline values: CDR1 KGHSH, CDR2 LQKENI. DNA for the CDR3: TGTGCCAGCTCACTCTTCGGACAGGCTGAAGCTGAAGCTTTCTTT. Amino acids: CASSLFGQAEAEAFF.

Comment on this clone: The sample carries other DNA sequences with the same CDR3. The chain couples TRBV6-5 to TRBJ1-5; D remains unclear. Germline V lookup: CDR1 MNHEY, CDR2 SVGAGI. The CDR3 length is 15 residues. V was trimmed by 8 bases and J by 0 bases, leaving 14 bases between them. The CDR3 DNA reads as TGTGCCAGCTCAAGAACGGGAAATAGCAATCAGCCCCAGCATTTT. The encoded protein is CASSRTGNSNQPQHF.

The rearrangement uses TRBV18 and TRBJ2-3; TRBD2 matches at 12 bases. This CDR3 contains 17 residues. Unmatched junction bases numbered 2, after V lost 1 base and J lost 0 bases. Germline CDR1 KGHSH, CDR2 LQKENI. The CDR3 bases are TGTGCCAGCTCACCACTGACTAGCGGGGGTAGCACAGATACGCAGTATTTT. Translation gives CASSPLTSGGSTDTQYF. The entire variable domain, with the rest obtained from reference TRBV18 and TRBJ2-3, is as follows: NAGVMQNPRHLVRRRGQEARLRCSPMKGHSHVYWYRQLPEEGLKFMVYLQKENIIDESGMPKERFSAEFPKEGPSILRIQQVVRGDSAAYFCASSPLTSGGSTDTQYFGPGTRLTVL.